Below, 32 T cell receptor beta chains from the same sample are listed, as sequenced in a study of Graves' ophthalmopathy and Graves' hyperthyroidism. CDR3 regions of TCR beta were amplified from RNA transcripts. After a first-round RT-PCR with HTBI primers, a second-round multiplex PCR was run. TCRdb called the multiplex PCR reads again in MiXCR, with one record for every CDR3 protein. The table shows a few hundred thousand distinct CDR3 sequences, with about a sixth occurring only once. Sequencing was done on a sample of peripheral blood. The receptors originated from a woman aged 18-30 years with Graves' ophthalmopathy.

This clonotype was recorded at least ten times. CDR3 sequence: CASSYPVGAPETQYF. The CDR3 region has the DNA TGTGCCAGCAGTTACCCAGTCGGGGCCCCAGAGACCCAGTACTTC. The chain joins TRBV6-2 or TRBV6-3 to TRBJ2-5; D might be TRBD1 or TRBD2, each matching 5 bases. This CDR3 spans 15 amino acids. In germline, CDR1 is MNHEY, CDR2 SVGEGT. V was trimmed by 2 bases and J by 4 bases, leaving 14 bases between them.

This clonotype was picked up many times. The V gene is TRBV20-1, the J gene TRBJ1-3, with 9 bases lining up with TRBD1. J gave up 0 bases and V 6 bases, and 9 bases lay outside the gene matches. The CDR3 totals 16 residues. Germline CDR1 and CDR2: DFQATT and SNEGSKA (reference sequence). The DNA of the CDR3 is TGCAGTGCAGCGGGACAGGGAACCCCCTCTGGAAACACCATATATTTT. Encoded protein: CSAAGQGTPSGNTIYF.

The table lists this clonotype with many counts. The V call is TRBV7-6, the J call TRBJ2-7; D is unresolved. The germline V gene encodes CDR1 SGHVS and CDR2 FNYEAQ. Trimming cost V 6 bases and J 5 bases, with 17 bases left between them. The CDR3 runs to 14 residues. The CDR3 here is CASRSDHHSDEQYF. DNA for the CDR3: TGTGCCAGCAGGAGTGATCATCACAGTGACGAGCAGTACTTC.

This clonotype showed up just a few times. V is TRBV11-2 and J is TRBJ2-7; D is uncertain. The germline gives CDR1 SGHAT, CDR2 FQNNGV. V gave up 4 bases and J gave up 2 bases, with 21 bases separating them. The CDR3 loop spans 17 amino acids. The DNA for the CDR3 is TGTGCCAGCAGCTCAATAAGACGGCGCACTATGACCTACGAGCAGTACTTC. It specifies CASSSIRRRTMTYEQYF.

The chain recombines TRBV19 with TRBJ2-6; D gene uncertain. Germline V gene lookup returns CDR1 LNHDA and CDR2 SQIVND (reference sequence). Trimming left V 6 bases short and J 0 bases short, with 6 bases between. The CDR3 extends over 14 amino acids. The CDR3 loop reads CASRWSSGANVLTF. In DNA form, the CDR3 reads TGTGCCAGTAGATGGAGCTCTGGGGCCAACGTCCTGACTTTC.

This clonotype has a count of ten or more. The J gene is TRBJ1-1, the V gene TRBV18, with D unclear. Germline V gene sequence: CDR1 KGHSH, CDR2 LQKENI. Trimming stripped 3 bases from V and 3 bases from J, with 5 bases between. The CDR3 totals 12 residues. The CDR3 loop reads CASSPRYTEAFF. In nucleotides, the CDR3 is TGTGCCAGCTCACCCCGTTACACTGAAGCTTTCTTT.

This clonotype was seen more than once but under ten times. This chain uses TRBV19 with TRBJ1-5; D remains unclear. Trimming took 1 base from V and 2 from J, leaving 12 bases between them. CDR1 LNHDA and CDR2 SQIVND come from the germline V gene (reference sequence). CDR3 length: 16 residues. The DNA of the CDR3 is TGTGCCAGTAGTATAGGGGGTCCCATAGGCAATCAGCCCCAGCATTTT. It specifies CASSIGGPIGNQPQHF.

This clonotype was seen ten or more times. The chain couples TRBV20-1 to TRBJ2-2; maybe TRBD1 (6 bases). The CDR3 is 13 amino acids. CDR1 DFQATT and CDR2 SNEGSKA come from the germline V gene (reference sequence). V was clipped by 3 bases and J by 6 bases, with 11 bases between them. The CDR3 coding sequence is TGCAGTGCTAGCAGGGGTCGGTCCGGGGAGCTGTTTTTT. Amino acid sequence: CSASRGRSGELFF.

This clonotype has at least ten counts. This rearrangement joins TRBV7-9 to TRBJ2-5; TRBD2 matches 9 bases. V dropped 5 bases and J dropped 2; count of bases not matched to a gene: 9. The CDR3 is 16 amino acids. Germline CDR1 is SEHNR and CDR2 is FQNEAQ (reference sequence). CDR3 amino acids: CASSLLLAGTQETQYF. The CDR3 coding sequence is TGTGCCAGCAGCCTCCTACTAGCGGGTACACAAGAGACCCAGTACTTC.

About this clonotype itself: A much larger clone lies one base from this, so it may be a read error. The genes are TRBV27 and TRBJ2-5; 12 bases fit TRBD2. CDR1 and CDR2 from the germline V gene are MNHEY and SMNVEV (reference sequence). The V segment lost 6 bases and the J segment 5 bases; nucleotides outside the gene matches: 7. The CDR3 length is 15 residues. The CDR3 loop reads CASRSSGGARETQYF. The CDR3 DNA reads TGTGCCAGCAGGTCTAGCGGGGGGGCCCGGGAGACCCAGTACTTC.

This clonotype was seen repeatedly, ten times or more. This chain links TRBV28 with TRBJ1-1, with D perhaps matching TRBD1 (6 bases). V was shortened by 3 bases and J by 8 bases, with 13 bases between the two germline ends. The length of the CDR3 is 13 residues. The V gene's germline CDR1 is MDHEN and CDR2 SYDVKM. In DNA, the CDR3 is TGTGCCAGCAGTTTTGGCAGGGGTGGGGAAGCTTTCTTT. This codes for CASSFGRGGEAFF.

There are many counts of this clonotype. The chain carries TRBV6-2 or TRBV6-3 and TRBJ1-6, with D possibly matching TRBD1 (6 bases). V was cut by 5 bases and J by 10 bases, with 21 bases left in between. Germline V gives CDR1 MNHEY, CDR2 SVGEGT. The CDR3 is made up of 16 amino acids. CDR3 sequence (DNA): TGTGCCAGCAGTAAGGGACAACGGAGACAGAGATCACCCCTCCACTTT. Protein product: CASSKGQRRQRSPLHF.

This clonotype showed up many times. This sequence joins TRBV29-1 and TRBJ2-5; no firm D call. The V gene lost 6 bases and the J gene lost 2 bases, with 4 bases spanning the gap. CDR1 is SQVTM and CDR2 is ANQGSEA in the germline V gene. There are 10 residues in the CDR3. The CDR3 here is CSVVQETQYF. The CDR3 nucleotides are TGCAGCGTCGTACAAGAGACCCAGTACTTC.

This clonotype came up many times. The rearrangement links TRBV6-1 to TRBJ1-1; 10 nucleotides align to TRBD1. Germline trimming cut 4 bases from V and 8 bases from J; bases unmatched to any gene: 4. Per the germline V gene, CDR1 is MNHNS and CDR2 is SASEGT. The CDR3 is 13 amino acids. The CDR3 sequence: CASSVTGGREAFF. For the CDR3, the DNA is TGTGCCAGCAGTGTGACAGGGGGCCGGGAAGCTTTCTTT.

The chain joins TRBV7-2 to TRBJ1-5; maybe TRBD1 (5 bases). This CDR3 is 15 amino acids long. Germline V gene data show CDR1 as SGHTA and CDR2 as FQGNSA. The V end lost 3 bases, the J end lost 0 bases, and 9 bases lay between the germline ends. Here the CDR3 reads CASSFIQDSNQPQHF. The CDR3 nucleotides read TGTGCCAGCAGCTTTATACAGGATAGCAATCAGCCCCAGCATTTT.

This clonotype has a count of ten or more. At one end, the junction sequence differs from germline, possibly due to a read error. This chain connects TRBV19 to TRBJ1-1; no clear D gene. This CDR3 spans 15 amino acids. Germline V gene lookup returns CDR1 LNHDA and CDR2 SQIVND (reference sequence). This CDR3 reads CASNIYPFMNTEAFF. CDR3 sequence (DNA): TGTGCCAGTAATATATATCCGTTCATGAACACTGAAGCTTTCTTT.

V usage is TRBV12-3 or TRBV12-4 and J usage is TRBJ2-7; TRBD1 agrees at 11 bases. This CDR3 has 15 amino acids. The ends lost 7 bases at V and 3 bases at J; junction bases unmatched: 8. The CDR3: CASNPGQGGNYEQYF. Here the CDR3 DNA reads TGTGCCAGCAACCCGGGACAGGGGGGAAACTACGAGCAGTACTTC.

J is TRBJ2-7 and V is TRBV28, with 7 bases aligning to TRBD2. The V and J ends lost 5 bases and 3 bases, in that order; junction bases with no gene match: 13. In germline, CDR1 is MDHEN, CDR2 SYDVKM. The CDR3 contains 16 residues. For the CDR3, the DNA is TGTGCCAGCAGTCCAGGAAGGCGGGAGATTTTCTACGAGCAGTACTTC. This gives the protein CASSPGRREIFYEQYF.

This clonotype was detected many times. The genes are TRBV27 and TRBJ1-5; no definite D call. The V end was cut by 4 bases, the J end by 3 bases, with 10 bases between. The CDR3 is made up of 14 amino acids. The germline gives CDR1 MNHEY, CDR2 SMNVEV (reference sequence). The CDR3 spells CASSSLGLNQPQHF. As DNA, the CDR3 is TGTGCCAGCAGTTCCCTAGGACTCAATCAGCCCCAGCATTTT.

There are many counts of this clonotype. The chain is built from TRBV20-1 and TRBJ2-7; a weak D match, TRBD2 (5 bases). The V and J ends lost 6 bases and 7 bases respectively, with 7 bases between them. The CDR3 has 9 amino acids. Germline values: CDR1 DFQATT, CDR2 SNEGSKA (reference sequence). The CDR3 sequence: CSAPGEQYF. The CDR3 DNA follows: TGCAGTGCCCCGGGGGAGCAGTACTTC.

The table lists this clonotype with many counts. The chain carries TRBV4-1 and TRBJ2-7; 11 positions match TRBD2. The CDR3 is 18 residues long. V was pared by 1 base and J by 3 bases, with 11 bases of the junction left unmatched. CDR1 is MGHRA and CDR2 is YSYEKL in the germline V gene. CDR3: CASSQAPPTSGRDYEQYF. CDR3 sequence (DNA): TGCGCCAGCAGCCAAGCCCCCCCTACTAGCGGGAGAGACTACGAGCAGTACTTC.

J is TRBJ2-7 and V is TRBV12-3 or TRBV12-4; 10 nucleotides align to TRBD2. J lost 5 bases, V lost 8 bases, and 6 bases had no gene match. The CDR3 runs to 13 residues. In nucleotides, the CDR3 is TGTGCCAGCGTAGCGGGAGGTACAAACGAGCAGTACTTC. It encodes CASVAGGTNEQYF.

The CDR3, as DNA: TGTGCCAGCAAGGGGGCAGGCGACTATTCACCCCTCCACTTT. It translates to CASKGAGDYSPLHF. The V and J genes are TRBV2 and TRBJ1-6, with 7 positions matching TRBD1. J gave up 8 bases and V 7 bases, and 8 bases lay outside the gene matches. The CDR3 runs to 14 residues. The germline V gene has CDR1 SNHLY and CDR2 FYNNEI.

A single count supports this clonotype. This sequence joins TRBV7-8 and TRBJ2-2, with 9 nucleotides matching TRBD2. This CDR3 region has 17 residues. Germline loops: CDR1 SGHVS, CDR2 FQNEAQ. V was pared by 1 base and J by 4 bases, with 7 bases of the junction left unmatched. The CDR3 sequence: CASSLGGGLAGTGELFF. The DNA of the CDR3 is TGTGCCAGCAGCTTAGGGGGGGGACTAGCAGGCACCGGGGAGCTGTTTTTT.

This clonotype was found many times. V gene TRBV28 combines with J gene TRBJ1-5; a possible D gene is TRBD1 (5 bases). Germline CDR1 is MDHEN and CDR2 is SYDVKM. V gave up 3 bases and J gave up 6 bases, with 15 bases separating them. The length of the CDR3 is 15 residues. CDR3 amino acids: CASSFLSREGQPQHF. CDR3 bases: TGTGCCAGCAGTTTTCTGAGCAGGGAAGGTCAGCCCCAGCATTTT.

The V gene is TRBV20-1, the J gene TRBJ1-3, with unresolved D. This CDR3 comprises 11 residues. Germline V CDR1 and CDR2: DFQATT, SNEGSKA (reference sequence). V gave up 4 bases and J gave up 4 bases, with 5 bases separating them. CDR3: CSANSGNTIYF. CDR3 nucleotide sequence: TGCAGTGCTAACTCCGGAAACACCATATATTTT.

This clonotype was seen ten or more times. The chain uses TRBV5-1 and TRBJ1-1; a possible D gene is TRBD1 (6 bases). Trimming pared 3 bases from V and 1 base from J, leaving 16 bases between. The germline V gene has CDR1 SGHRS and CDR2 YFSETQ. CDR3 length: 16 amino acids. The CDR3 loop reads CASSWGWGASNTEAFF. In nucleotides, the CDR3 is TGCGCCAGCAGCTGGGGATGGGGGGCCTCGAACACTGAAGCTTTCTTT.

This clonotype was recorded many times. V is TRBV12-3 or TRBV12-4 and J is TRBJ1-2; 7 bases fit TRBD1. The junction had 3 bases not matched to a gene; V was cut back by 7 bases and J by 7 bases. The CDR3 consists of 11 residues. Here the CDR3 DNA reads TGTGCCAGCACCCCAGGGGGTGGCTACACCTTC. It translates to CASTPGGGYTF.

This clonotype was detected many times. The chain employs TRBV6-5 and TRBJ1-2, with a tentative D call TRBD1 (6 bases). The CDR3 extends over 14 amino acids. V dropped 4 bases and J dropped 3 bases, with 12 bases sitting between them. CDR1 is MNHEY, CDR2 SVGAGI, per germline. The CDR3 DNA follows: TGTGCCAGCAGTTCCCAGGGGCCCTACTATGGCTACACCTTC. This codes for CASSSQGPYYGYTF.

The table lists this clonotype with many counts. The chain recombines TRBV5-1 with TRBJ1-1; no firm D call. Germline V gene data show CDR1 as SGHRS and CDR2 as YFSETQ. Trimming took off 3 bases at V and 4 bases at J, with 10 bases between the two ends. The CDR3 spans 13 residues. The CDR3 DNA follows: TGCGCCAGCAGCTGGACGGAGGGCACTGAAGCTTTCTTT. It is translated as CASSWTEGTEAFF.

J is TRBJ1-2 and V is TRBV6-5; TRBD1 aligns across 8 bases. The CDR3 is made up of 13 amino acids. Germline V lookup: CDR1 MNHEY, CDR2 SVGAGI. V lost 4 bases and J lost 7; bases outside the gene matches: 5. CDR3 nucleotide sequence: TGTGCCAGCAGTTGGGCAGGGGGCAGTGGCTACACCTTC. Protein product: CASSWAGGSGYTF.

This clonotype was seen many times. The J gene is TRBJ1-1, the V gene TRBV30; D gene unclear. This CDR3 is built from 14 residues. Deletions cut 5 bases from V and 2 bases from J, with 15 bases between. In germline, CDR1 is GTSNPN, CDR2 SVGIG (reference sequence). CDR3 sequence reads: CAWHTGGVNTEAFF. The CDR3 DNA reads TGTGCCTGGCATACCGGTGGGGTCAACACTGAAGCTTTCTTT.